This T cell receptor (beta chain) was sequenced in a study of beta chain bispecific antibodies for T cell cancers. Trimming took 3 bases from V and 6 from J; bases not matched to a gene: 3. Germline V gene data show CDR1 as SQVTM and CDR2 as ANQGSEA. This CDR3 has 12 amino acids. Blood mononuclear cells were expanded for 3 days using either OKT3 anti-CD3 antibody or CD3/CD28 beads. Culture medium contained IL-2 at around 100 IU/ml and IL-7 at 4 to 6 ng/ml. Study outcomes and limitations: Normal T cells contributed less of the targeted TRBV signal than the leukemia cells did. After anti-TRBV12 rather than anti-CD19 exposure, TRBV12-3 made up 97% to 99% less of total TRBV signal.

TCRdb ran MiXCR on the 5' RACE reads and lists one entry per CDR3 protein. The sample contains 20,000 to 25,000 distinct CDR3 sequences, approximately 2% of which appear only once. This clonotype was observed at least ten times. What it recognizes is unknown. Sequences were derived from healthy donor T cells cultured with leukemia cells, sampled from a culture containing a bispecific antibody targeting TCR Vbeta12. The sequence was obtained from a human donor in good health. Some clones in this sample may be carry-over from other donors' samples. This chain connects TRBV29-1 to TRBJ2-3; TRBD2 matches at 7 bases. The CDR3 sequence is CSVEGGADTQYF. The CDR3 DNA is TGCAGCGTTGAGGGAGGGGCGGATACGCAGTATTTT.